This T cell receptor beta chain was profiled in a study of T cells in Graves' hyperthyroidism and ophthalmopathy. This clonotype was recorded many times. Patients were excluded for uncontrolled infection, other autoimmune disease, pregnancy or lactation. Used for diagnoses were clinical symptoms, serum thyroxine and TRAb, thyroid ultrasound and orbital computed tomography. The TCR beta CDR3 regions underwent amplification using RNA transcripts as the source. Using the HTBI primer set, a first-round RT-PCR was run on the TCR CDR3. MiXCR, run by TCRdb on the multiplex PCR reads, gives a single entry per CDR3 protein. Among 450,000 to 550,000 distinct CDR3 sequences, roughly a quarter were seen once, and the ten largest hold roughly 10%. Germline CDR1 reads SGHVS; CDR2 reads FQNEAQ. The V and J ends lost 4 bases and 8 bases respectively, with 14 bases between them. The CDR3 length is 13 residues.

The receptor was derived from a woman in her thirties with Graves' ophthalmopathy. Sequencing input: blood. The rearrangement joins TRBV7-8 to TRBJ1-1; a weak D match, TRBD1 (6 bases). The CDR3 nucleotides read TGTGCCAGCAGCTCGGACGGACAGACCGAAGCTTTCTTT. Translation: CASSSDGQTEAFF.